These 16 T cell receptor beta chains were sequenced from one sample in a study of technical replicates of blood from a few donors. Assay: immunoSEQ multiplex PCR; the TCRdb copy retains only in-frame clones and omits some. The sample records about 99,000 clones, 95% being singletons. The sequencing sample was made of T cells isolated from PBMCs. Receptors originate from a human donor in good health.

The rearrangement links TRBV4-1 to TRBJ2-5; the D gene is possibly TRBD1 (5 bases). This CDR3 is 15 amino acids long. CDR1 and CDR2 from the germline V gene are MGHRA and YSYEKL. The V and J ends lost 0 bases and 3 bases respectively, with 11 bases between them. CDR3 region: CASSQEGHPKETQYF. CDR3 nucleotides: TGCGCCAGCAGCCAAGAAGGACACCCGAAAGAGACCCAGTACTTC.

The rearrangement joins TRBV9 to TRBJ2-1; TRBD2 agrees at 7 bases. There are 15 residues in the CDR3. CDR1 and CDR2 (germline): SGDLS, YYNGEE. The V and J ends lost 1 base and 9 bases, in that order; junction bases with no gene match: 10. The CDR3 sequence is CASSVKPSGGGEQFF. Here the CDR3 DNA reads TGTGCCAGCAGCGTAAAGCCTAGCGGTGGGGGTGAGCAGTTCTTC.

The V and J genes are TRBV5-1 and TRBJ2-7; D unclear. The CDR3 runs 12 residues. The germline V gene encodes CDR1 SGHRS and CDR2 YFSETQ. Trimming took off 4 bases at V and 2 bases at J, with 7 bases between the two ends. CDR3 loop: CASSPDPYEQYF. Here the CDR3 DNA reads TGCGCCAGCAGCCCAGATCCCTACGAGCAGTACTTC.

The count of this clone is one. The chain carries TRBV7-9 and TRBJ2-7; the match to TRBD2 covers 7 bases. V lost 1 base, J lost 2 bases, and 14 bases stayed unmatched. Germline V lookup: CDR1 SEHNR, CDR2 FQNEAQ (reference sequence). The CDR3 sequence is 18 residues long. The CDR3 coding sequence is TGTGCCAGCAGCTTAGGAGGGGAGGGCGGGAGAGCTACCTACGAGCAGTACTTC. Its translation is CASSLGGEGGRATYEQYF.

The rearrangement joins TRBV4-1 to TRBJ1-2; 7 nucleotides agree with TRBD1. This CDR3 contains 14 residues. Germline CDR1 reads MGHRA; CDR2 reads YSYEKL. Trimming removed 4 bases from V and 3 bases from J; junction bases left unmatched: 5. CDR3 region: CASSLNRGDYGYTF. The CDR3 coding sequence is TGCGCCAGCAGCCTAAACAGGGGAGACTATGGCTACACCTTC.

As concerns this clone: A read error may produce the germline difference seen at one junction end. This chain uses TRBV7-7 with TRBJ2-7, with 7 bases aligning to TRBD1. There are 14 residues in the CDR3. Per germline, CDR1 SSHAT and CDR2 FNYEAQ (reference sequence). The CDR3 is CASSLGDRSGEQYF. CDR3 nucleotide sequence: TGTGCTAGCAGCTTGGGGGACAGATCGGGGGAGCAGTACTTC.

V gene TRBV6-1 combines with J gene TRBJ1-1, with D tentatively TRBD1 (6 bases). There are 14 residues in the CDR3. The germline CDR1 and CDR2 sequences are MNHNS and SASEGT. Deletions cut 6 bases from V and 3 bases from J, with 14 bases between. The CDR3 nucleotides are TGTGCCAGCAGAGCAGGGGAGTGGCACACTGAAGCTTTCTTT. It encodes CASRAGEWHTEAFF.

The V gene is TRBV19, the J gene TRBJ2-2; D possibly corresponds to TRBD2 (5 bases). The CDR3 runs 15 residues. Trimming took 7 bases from V and 0 from J, leaving 12 bases between them. The germline gives CDR1 LNHDA, CDR2 SQIVND (reference sequence). The CDR3 sequence: CASNRWRANTGELFF. The CDR3, as DNA: TGTGCCAGTAACCGGTGGCGGGCGAACACCGGGGAGCTGTTTTTT. Full variable domain (rest looked up from reference TRBV19 and TRBJ2-2): DGGITQSPKYLFRKEGQNVTLSCEQNLNHDAMYWYRQDPGQGLRLIYYSQIVNDFQKGDIAEGYSVSREKKESFPLTVTSAQKNPTAFYLCASNRWRANTGELFFGEGSRLTVL.

The chain carries TRBV28 and TRBJ1-1; no definite D call. Trimming left V 4 bases short and J 2 bases short, with 17 bases between. This CDR3 region has 16 residues. Germline-derived CDR1 and CDR2 are MDHEN and SYDVKM. CDR3 DNA: TGTGCCAGCAGTTCTCTTTCCCTAACGCCTAACACTGAAGCTTTCTTT. Translating it yields CASSSLSLTPNTEAFF.

This chain links TRBV5-6 with TRBJ2-3; TRBD1 aligns across 10 bases. This CDR3 is built from 18 residues. V dropped 4 bases and J dropped 3; count of bases not matched to a gene: 14. The germline CDR1 and CDR2 sequences are SGHDT and YYEEEE. CDR3 in amino acids: CASSLKPGTGVGTDTQYF. In DNA, the CDR3 is TGTGCCAGCAGCCTAAAACCCGGGACAGGGGTGGGTACAGATACGCAGTATTTT. The variable domain in full, with the rest retrieved from reference TRBV5-6 and TRBJ2-3, is DAGVTQSPTHLIKTRGQQVTLRCSPKSGHDTVSWYQQALGQGPQFIFQYYEEEERQRGNFPDRFSGHQFPNYSSELNVNALLLGDSALYLCASSLKPGTGVGTDTQYFGPGTRLTVL.

The chain uses TRBV7-9 and TRBJ2-1, with D possibly TRBD2 on 7 matching bases. This CDR3 has 15 amino acids. The germline V and J ends were trimmed by 4 bases and 7 bases, with 17 bases remaining between them. Germline lookup yields CDR1 SEHNR and CDR2 FQNEAQ (reference sequence). The CDR3 DNA is TGTGCCAGCAGCTCTATACGGGGGGCGGCGAATGAGCAGTTCTTC. It codes for CASSSIRGAANEQFF.

This clone was detected only once. The chain uses TRBV7-3 and TRBJ2-1; D gene unclear. Germline values: CDR1 SGHTA, CDR2 FQGTGA. The ends were cut back, 0 bases at V and 9 bases at J, with 15 bases in the middle. The CDR3 covers 15 residues. The CDR3 nucleotides are TGTGCCAGCAGCTTAACGTTGTCAGTTTCTGGTGAGCAGTTCTTC. This encodes CASSLTLSVSGEQFF.

The chain joins TRBV18 to TRBJ2-7; TRBD2 is a possible D gene (6 bases). CDR1 and CDR2 (germline): KGHSH, LQKENI. V lost 6 bases and J lost 5, with 14 bases in between. This CDR3 comprises 13 residues. CDR3 region: CASSGREADEQYF. As DNA, the CDR3 is TGTGCCAGCTCGGGTAGGGAGGCGGACGAGCAGTACTTC.

In this sample, this clone turned up once. The chain is built from TRBV5-1 and TRBJ2-1; no clear D. Germline CDR1 and CDR2: SGHRS and YFSETQ. The ends were cut back, 2 bases at V and 0 bases at J, with 9 bases in the middle. The CDR3 is 15 amino acids. The CDR3: CASSFWRSSYNEQFF. CDR3 nucleotides: TGCGCCAGCAGCTTCTGGCGGAGCTCCTACAATGAGCAGTTCTTC.

The V and J genes are TRBV28 and TRBJ2-7, with TRBD2 identical over 7 bases. V trimming: 5 bases; J trimming: 5 bases; junction bases outside the gene matches: 21. The germline V gene encodes CDR1 MDHEN and CDR2 SYDVKM. This CDR3 spans 18 amino acids. CDR3 nucleotides: TGTGCCAGCAGTGGGGGAACTAGCGAGACTCCCCTCCACGACGAGCAGTACTTC. Its protein is CASSGGTSETPLHDEQYF.

This sequence joins TRBV27 and TRBJ2-1; 9 bases line up with TRBD1. V shed 6 bases, J shed 5 bases, and the junction held 8 bases outside the gene matches. Germline CDR1 and CDR2: MNHEY and SMNVEV (reference sequence). This CDR3 is 15 amino acids long. The CDR3 sequence is CASRTRDRVDNEQFF. The CDR3 DNA reads as TGTGCCAGCAGGACTCGGGACAGGGTCGACAATGAGCAGTTCTTC.